The 28 T cell receptor beta chains below were found in one sample sequenced in a study of radiotherapy plus CTLA-4 blockade in lung cancer. Sequencing used immunoSEQ multiplex PCR; TCRdb keeps in-frame clones, though not all of them. This table holds about 98,000 clones, roughly 80% found once. Sequencing used peripheral blood, obtained from a patient treated with radiotherapy plus ipilimumab. These receptors all stem from a human donor with non-small cell lung cancer who had a partial response to radiotherapy plus ipilimumab.

This rearrangement joins TRBV7-8 to TRBJ2-2; TRBD2 matches at 9 bases. Unmatched junction bases numbered 4, after V lost 2 bases and J lost 6 bases. Germline V gene lookup returns CDR1 SGHVS and CDR2 FQNEAQ. The CDR3 is 15 residues long. The chain's CDR3 is CASSLTTSGSGELFF. In DNA, the CDR3 is TGTGCCAGCAGCTTAACGACTAGCGGTTCCGGGGAGCTGTTTTTT.

The chain recombines TRBV29-1 with TRBJ2-3, with TRBD2 matching over 10 bases. Losses at the gene ends were 6 bases for V and 1 base for J; bases not matched to a gene: 4. The CDR3 extends over 14 amino acids. Germline CDR1 is SQVTM and CDR2 is ANQGSEA. CDR3 bases: TGCAGCGTGGAGACTAGCGGGCGCACAGATACGCAGTATTTT. This gives the protein CSVETSGRTDTQYF.

The V and J genes are TRBV29-1 and TRBJ1-1, with 10 bases aligning to TRBD1. The CDR3 runs 14 residues. V lost 3 bases and J lost 1; bases outside the gene matches: 2. The germline gives CDR1 SQVTM, CDR2 ANQGSEA. In DNA form, the CDR3 reads TGCAGCGTTGAGACAGGGGGCTGGAACACTGAAGCTTTCTTT. Protein: CSVETGGWNTEAFF.

This chain uses TRBV19 with TRBJ2-1; 7 nucleotides line up with TRBD2. V lost 0 bases to trimming and J lost 4 bases; unmatched junction nucleotides: 6. Looked up from germline, CDR1 is LNHDA and CDR2 is SQIVND (reference sequence). The CDR3 totals 16 residues. CDR3 loop: CASSIEGLAVYNEQFF. CDR3 DNA sequence: TGTGCCAGTAGTATAGAGGGCCTAGCGGTTTACAATGAGCAGTTCTTC. Complete variable domain (other parts from reference TRBV19 and TRBJ2-1): DGGITQSPKYLFRKEGQNVTLSCEQNLNHDAMYWYRQDPGQGLRLIYYSQIVNDFQKGDIAEGYSVSREKKESFPLTVTSAQKNPTAFYLCASSIEGLAVYNEQFFGPGTRLTVL.

The V gene is TRBV7-8, the J gene TRBJ1-1; no definite D call. There are 14 residues in the CDR3. Trimming took 1 base from V and 1 from J, leaving 7 bases between them. Looked up from germline, CDR1 is SGHVS and CDR2 is FQNEAQ. The CDR3 loop is CASSLVAANTEAFF. The CDR3 DNA follows: TGTGCCAGCAGCTTAGTGGCGGCGAACACTGAAGCTTTCTTT.

The rearrangement links TRBV2 to TRBJ1-1; 8 bases fit TRBD1. Germline loops: CDR1 SNHLY, CDR2 FYNNEI. CDR3 length: 14 residues. Trimming cost V 2 bases and J 3 bases; bases outside gene matches: 2. This chain's CDR3 is CASSEQGADTEAFF. The CDR3, as DNA: TGTGCCAGCAGTGAACAGGGGGCAGACACTGAAGCTTTCTTT.

The V call is TRBV11-3, the J call TRBJ2-1, with 12 nucleotides matching TRBD2. The CDR3 contains 15 residues. After removal of 5 bases from V and 8 bases from J, the junction contained 7 bases not matched to a gene. The germline V gene has CDR1 SGHNT and CDR2 YENEEA. The CDR3 nucleotides are TGTGCCAGCAGCCTCAGACTAGCGGGAGAGGATGAGCAGTTCTTC. It encodes CASSLRLAGEDEQFF.

The V gene is TRBV19, the J gene TRBJ2-3, with 7 bases lining up with TRBD2. This CDR3 is built from 18 residues. The V gene's germline CDR1 is LNHDA and CDR2 SQIVND (reference sequence). Trimming cost V 5 bases and J 2 bases; bases outside gene matches: 16. The CDR3 coding sequence is TGTGCCAGTAGTCCAGACCCTACCAAAGCGGGACTCACAGATACGCAGTATTTT. This codes for CASSPDPTKAGLTDTQYF.

The chain carries TRBV7-6 and TRBJ2-7; 15 bases agree with TRBD2. The CDR3 is 19 amino acids. Germline CDR1 reads SGHVS; CDR2 reads FNYEAQ. V was pared by 5 bases and J by 2 bases, with 13 bases of the junction left unmatched. CDR3 residues: CASSREPGLAGGQPYEQYF. The CDR3 nucleotides are TGTGCCAGCAGCCGCGAACCGGGACTAGCGGGAGGTCAGCCCTACGAGCAGTACTTC.

This clone is a singleton in its sample. This rearrangement joins TRBV18 to TRBJ2-1; TRBD2 matches at 14 bases. This CDR3 is built from 17 residues. Germline CDR1 KGHSH, CDR2 LQKENI. The J segment lost 7 bases and the V segment lost 1 base, leaving 6 bases of the junction unmatched. The CDR3 loop reads CASSPRGLAGAGNEQFF. The CDR3 DNA is TGTGCCAGCTCACCACGGGGACTAGCGGGAGCCGGAAATGAGCAGTTCTTC.

The chain combines TRBV29-1 with TRBJ2-5, with 10 nucleotides matching TRBD1. Germline CDR1 SQVTM, CDR2 ANQGSEA. The CDR3 runs 14 residues. The V segment lost 5 bases and the J segment 5 bases; nucleotides outside the gene matches: 8. This chain's CDR3 is CSVRTGGKAETQYF. In DNA form, the CDR3 reads TGCAGCGTTAGGACAGGGGGTAAAGCGGAGACCCAGTACTTC.

The V call is TRBV28, the J call TRBJ2-2, with TRBD1 identical over 9 bases. This CDR3 has 12 residues. CDR1 is MDHEN and CDR2 is SYDVKM in the germline V gene. CDR3 sequence (DNA): TGTGCGACAGGGGGTAGCACCGGGGAGCTGTTTTTT. Its translation is CATGGSTGELFF.

In this sample, this clone turned up once. The chain carries TRBV11-3 and TRBJ2-7; 7 nucleotides match TRBD1. The CDR3 has 15 amino acids. Per germline, CDR1 SGHNT and CDR2 YENEEA. V lost 5 bases and J lost 4; bases outside the gene matches: 11. The CDR3 loop is CASSARTGPIYEQYF. The CDR3 bases are TGTGCCAGCAGCGCTCGGACAGGACCCATTTACGAGCAGTACTTC. Full variable domain (rest looked up from reference TRBV11-3 and TRBJ2-7): EAGVVQSPRYKIIEKKQPVAFWCNPISGHNTLYWYLQNLGQGPELLIRYENEEAVDDSQLPKDRFSAERLKGVDSTLKIQPAELGDSAVYLCASSARTGPIYEQYFGPGTRLTVT.

The chain combines TRBV7-9 with TRBJ1-1; no firm D call. Between the trimmed V and J ends, which lost 3 bases and 4 bases, there was a span of 9 bases. There are 13 residues in the CDR3. In germline, CDR1 is SEHNR, CDR2 FQNEAQ (reference sequence). CDR3 in amino acids: CASSFSQSTEAFF. CDR3 bases: TGTGCCAGCAGCTTCTCGCAGTCCACTGAAGCTTTCTTT.

The gene calls are TRBV29-1 and TRBJ2-2; 8 bases map to TRBD1. The CDR3 is 15 residues long. The junction had 7 bases not matched to a gene; V was cut back by 1 base and J by 6 bases. Looked up from germline, CDR1 is SQVTM and CDR2 is ANQGSEA. CDR3 amino acids: CSVEGTGKLPGELFF. The CDR3, as DNA: TGCAGCGTTGAAGGGACAGGGAAACTCCCCGGGGAGCTGTTTTTT.

This clone was counted once. The chain combines TRBV7-9 with TRBJ2-2, with TRBD1 as a possible D gene (6 bases). The CDR3 runs 13 residues. Trimming stripped 7 bases from V and 7 bases from J, with 13 bases between. Germline V lookup: CDR1 SEHNR, CDR2 FQNEAQ (reference sequence). CDR3 residues: CASNQADSGELFF. CDR3 nucleotides: TGTGCCAGCAACCAAGCGGACAGCGGGGAGCTGTTTTTT.

This clone came up once. V usage is TRBV28 and J usage is TRBJ1-5; D uncertain. The germline V gene has CDR1 MDHEN and CDR2 SYDVKM. The CDR3 runs to 13 residues. V lost 8 bases and J lost 1, with 9 bases in between. CDR3 bases: TGTGCCAGCTGCCCCCTAAGCAATCAGCCCCAGCATTTT. It codes for CASCPLSNQPQHF.

The chain links TRBV29-1 to TRBJ2-7; D call uncertain. Germline values: CDR1 SQVTM, CDR2 ANQGSEA. Trimming stripped 5 bases from V and 2 bases from J, with 16 bases between. This CDR3 has 14 amino acids. The CDR3 sequence: CSVQPNSSPYEQYF. The CDR3 nucleotides read TGCAGCGTTCAACCCAATAGTTCCCCCTACGAGCAGTACTTC.

The CDR3: CASSESRGGEQYF. DNA of the CDR3: TGCGCCAGCAGTGAGTCGCGGGGGGGCGAGCAGTACTTC. The J gene is TRBJ2-7, the V gene TRBV10-1, with 9 bases identical to TRBD2. The CDR3 has 13 residues. J lost 6 bases, V lost 0 bases, and 0 bases had no gene match. Germline V lookup: CDR1 WNHNN, CDR2 SYGVQD (reference sequence).

The V call is TRBV20-1, the J call TRBJ2-1; D uncertain. CDR1 and CDR2 from the germline V gene are DFQATT and SNEGSKA (reference sequence). V dropped 2 bases and J dropped 6 bases, with 5 bases sitting between them. CDR3 length: 11 residues. The CDR3 coding sequence is TGCAGTGCTAGATTCGGCAATGAGCAGTTCTTC. This gives the protein CSARFGNEQFF.

This chain uses TRBV5-1 with TRBJ2-1, with TRBD1 as a possible D gene (6 bases). Germline CDR1 is SGHRS and CDR2 is YFSETQ. This CDR3 comprises 13 residues. Trimming left V 4 bases short and J 5 bases short, with 10 bases between. The CDR3 here is CASSKDRNNEQFF. The CDR3 nucleotides read TGCGCCAGCAGCAAAGACAGGAACAATGAGCAGTTCTTC. Variable domain in full (rest from reference TRBV5-1 and TRBJ2-1): KAGVTQTPRYLIKTRGQQVTLSCSPISGHRSVSWYQQTPGQGLQFLFEYFSETQRNKGNFPGRFSGRQFSNSRSEMNVSTLELGDSALYLCASSKDRNNEQFFGPGTRLTVL.

The chain links TRBV29-1 to TRBJ1-2; a possible D gene is TRBD1 (5 bases). CDR1 is SQVTM, CDR2 ANQGSEA, per germline. CDR3 size: 10 residues. V dropped 6 bases and J dropped 8 bases, with 10 bases sitting between them. CDR3 DNA: TGCAGCGTGAGGCAGGGCGGCTACACCTTC. Protein sequence: CSVRQGGYTF.

V and J are TRBV7-8 and TRBJ2-2; D gene ambiguous. V was trimmed by 0 bases and J by 0 bases, leaving 8 bases between them. The CDR3 is 16 residues long. Germline assignment: CDR1 SGHVS and CDR2 FQNEAQ. The CDR3 DNA reads TGTGCCAGCAGCTTAGCCCTAAGTCCGAACACCGGGGAGCTGTTTTTT. The encoded protein is CASSLALSPNTGELFF.

This chain joins TRBV7-2 and TRBJ2-5, with TRBD2 as a possible D gene (5 bases). The J call may be incorrect, as the DNA end agrees better with TRBJ2-7. CDR3 length: 16 residues. CDR1 is SGHTA, CDR2 FQGNSA, per germline. CDR3 nucleotide sequence: TGTGCCAGCAGCCCCTCCCGGGGAGCGGTTTCCTACGAGCAGTACTTC. The encoded protein is CASSPSRGAVSYEQYF.

This clone came up a few times. CDR3 bases: TGTGCCAGCAGCCCGGGAGGCACCGGGGAGCTGTTTTTT. Translation: CASSPGGTGELFF. The genes are TRBV7-3 and TRBJ2-2, with 7 bases lining up with TRBD2. The trim removed 5 bases at V and 4 bases at J, leaving 1 base unmatched. Germline CDR1 SGHTA, CDR2 FQGTGA. The CDR3 is made up of 13 amino acids.

About this clone: The same CDR3 can be traced to other DNA sequences in this sample. This chain joins TRBV18 and TRBJ1-1, with 8 bases matching TRBD1. Trimming at V came to 4 bases and at J to 1 base, leaving 2 bases not matched to a gene. Germline CDR1 and CDR2: KGHSH and LQKENI. CDR3 length: 14 residues. In DNA form, the CDR3 reads TGTGCCAGCTCACTAGGGACAGGGAACACTGAAGCTTTCTTT. This sequence encodes CASSLGTGNTEAFF.

V and J are TRBV27 and TRBJ2-7; TRBD2 matches at 10 bases. V lost 2 bases and J lost 1; bases outside the gene matches: 11. This CDR3 has 18 residues. Germline lookup yields CDR1 MNHEY and CDR2 SMNVEV (reference sequence). The CDR3 nucleotides are TGTGCCAGCAGTTTAAGGGTCGCTAGCGGGAGTAGTTCCTACGAGCAGTACTTC. Translating gives CASSLRVASGSSSYEQYF.

The chain employs TRBV4-1 and TRBJ2-2; 14 positions agree with TRBD2. Unmatched junction bases numbered 2, after V lost 4 bases and J lost 1 base. This CDR3 has 17 residues. Germline-derived CDR1 and CDR2 are MGHRA and YSYEKL. The CDR3 DNA reads as TGCGCCAGCAGCCGAGGACTAGCGGGAGGGAACACCGGGGAGCTGTTTTTT. Its translation is CASSRGLAGGNTGELFF.